This T cell receptor beta chain is from a study of graft-versus-host responses after intestinal transplantation. Study details: Induction using anti-thymocyte globulin, followed by tacrolimus and steroids for roughly 3 years, was given to all recipients. General study findings and limits: Allografts from individuals with graft-donor T cell macrochimerism displayed high graft-versus-host to host-versus-graft clonal ratios. Early after transplant, HvG declines were associated with peak levels of circulating GvH clones. Recipient marrow showed GvH clones, some seen first in ileum or blood.

The CDR3 has 14 residues. Germline V gives CDR1 SGHTA, CDR2 FQGTGA. Trimming took 2 bases from V and 6 from J, leaving 10 bases between them. Using immunoSEQ multiplex PCR, the repertoire was profiled, and TCRdb retains in-frame clones only, with some absent. The sample consists of tens of thousands of clones, nearly 90% of them appearing once. A single count supports this clone. Its antigen is currently unknown. The J gene is TRBJ2-2, the V gene TRBV7-3; unclear D gene. The specimen was unstimulated CD8+ T cells sorted from spleen or lymph node cells, collected before transplant. The TCR was taken from a human donor who was the organ donor for an intestinal transplant. The CDR3 DNA sequence: TGTGCCAGCAGCTTATCCGGCGGCCCCGGGGAGCTGTTTTTT. Translating gives CASSLSGGPGELFF.